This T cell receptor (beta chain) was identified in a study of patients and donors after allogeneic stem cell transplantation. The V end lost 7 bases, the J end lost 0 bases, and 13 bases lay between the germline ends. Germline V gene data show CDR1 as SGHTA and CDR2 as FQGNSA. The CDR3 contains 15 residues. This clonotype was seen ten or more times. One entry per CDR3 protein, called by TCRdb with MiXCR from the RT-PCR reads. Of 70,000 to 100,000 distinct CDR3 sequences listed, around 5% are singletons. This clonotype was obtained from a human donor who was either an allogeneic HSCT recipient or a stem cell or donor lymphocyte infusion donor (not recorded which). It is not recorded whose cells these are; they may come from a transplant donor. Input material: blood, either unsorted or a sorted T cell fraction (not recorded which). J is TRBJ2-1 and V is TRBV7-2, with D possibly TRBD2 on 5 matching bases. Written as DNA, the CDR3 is TGTGCCAGCACCCCTTTAGCGAGCTCCTACAATGAGCAGTTCTTC. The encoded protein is CASTPLASSYNEQFF.